A selection of T cell receptor beta chains follows, all from one sample in a study of spatial heterogeneity in lung cancer. TCRdb analysed the 5' RACE reads with MiXCR anew, one entry per CDR3 protein. This table has approximately 50,000 distinct CDR3 sequences, about 7.4% appearing once. The source was PBMCs, collected at follow-up. These receptors were taken from a female donor with early-stage non-small cell lung cancer. The CDR3 runs from the conserved cysteine through the conserved F or W. Each record gives: clone size, V gene, D gene, J gene, CDR3 DNA, CDR3 protein. A D gene is named only where the DNA matches it firmly. Rows give clone size only sometimes, using once, few, many, or a class for an expanded clone.

clone size: many; V gene: TRBV20-1; D gene: TRBD2; J gene: TRBJ2-7; CDR3 DNA: TGCAGTGCTCAAGATAGCGGGGGGGCCGCTTTGGAGCAGTACTTC; CDR3 protein: CSAQDSGGAALEQYF
clone size: -; V gene: TRBV9; D gene: -; J gene: TRBJ1-2; CDR3 DNA: TGTGCCAGCAGCCCCCGCCAGACGGGTAGCAGGGTCGCCGGCTTC; CDR3 protein: CASSPRQTGSRVAGF
clone size: -; V gene: TRBV7-9; D gene: TRBD2; J gene: TRBJ2-1; CDR3 DNA: TGTGCCAGCAGCTCCCGCGGGGGGCGGGATGAGCAGTTCTTC; CDR3 protein: CASSSRGGRDEQFF
clone size: -; V gene: TRBV6-6; D gene: -; J gene: TRBJ2-7; CDR3 DNA: TGTGCCAGCAGTTACTCAGGGGTTACGTACGAGCAGTACTTC; CDR3 protein: CASSYSGVTYEQYF
clone size: many; V gene: TRBV3-1; D gene: -; J gene: TRBJ1-5; CDR3 DNA: TGTGCCAGCAGCCACGGCAGGGTCCAACCCCAGCATTTT; CDR3 protein: CASSHGRVQPQHF
clone size: many; V gene: TRBV2; D gene: -; J gene: TRBJ1-1; CDR3 DNA: TGTGCCAGCATTAAGGATACTAACACTGAAGCTTTCTTT; CDR3 protein: CASIKDTNTEAFF
clone size: -; V gene: TRBV5-1; D gene: TRBD2; J gene: TRBJ2-5; CDR3 DNA: TGCGCCAGCAGCTTGGGGGCCGGGACTAGCTCAAATCAGGAGACCCAGTACTTC; CDR3 protein: CASSLGAGTSSNQETQYF
clone size: few; V gene: TRBV4-1; D gene: TRBD1; J gene: TRBJ2-7; CDR3 DNA: TGCGCCAGCAGCCCCGGACAGGGGGCGCGGAACGAGCAGTACTTC; CDR3 protein: CASSPGQGARNEQYF
clone size: many; V gene: TRBV5-1; D gene: -; J gene: TRBJ1-2; CDR3 DNA: TGCGCCAGCAGCTTGAGCGGTAGGAACTATGGCTACACCTTC; CDR3 protein: CASSLSGRNYGYTF
clone size: many; V gene: TRBV10-3; D gene: -; J gene: TRBJ1-1; CDR3 DNA: TGTGCCATCAGTGAGTCACCCCGGACCGGGGCTTTCTTT; CDR3 protein: CAISESPRTGAFF
clone size: few; V gene: TRBV5-1; D gene: TRBD2; J gene: TRBJ2-3; CDR3 DNA: TGCGCCAGCAGCTCAAGAGCGGGGGGGCCGGCAGATACGCAGTATTTT; CDR3 protein: CASSSRAGGPADTQYF
clone size: -; V gene: TRBV19; D gene: -; J gene: TRBJ2-2; CDR3 DNA: TGTGCCAGTAGGTCCGGGACAAAGAACACCGGGGAGCTGTTTTTT; CDR3 protein: CASRSGTKNTGELFF
clone size: many; V gene: TRBV28; D gene: -; J gene: TRBJ1-5; CDR3 DNA: TGTGCCAGCAGACCATTAGCGGGTCGGAGCAATCAGCCCCAGCATTTT; CDR3 protein: CASRPLAGRSNQPQHF
clone size: -; V gene: TRBV18; D gene: TRBD2; J gene: TRBJ2-5; CDR3 DNA: TGTGCCAGCTCACCACCAGGACTAGCGGGGGGCCAAGAGACCCAGTACTTC; CDR3 protein: CASSPPGLAGGQETQYF
clone size: many; V gene: TRBV2; D gene: -; J gene: TRBJ2-5; CDR3 DNA: TGTGCCAGCAGTCGACCTTTTTGGGTGGGGGCCCAAGAGACCCAGTACTTC; CDR3 protein: CASSRPFWVGAQETQYF
clone size: many; V gene: TRBV7-8; D gene: -; J gene: TRBJ2-2; CDR3 DNA: TGTGCCAGCAGCTTAGGTGCCGGGGGAACGGGATTGGGCGCGAACACCGGGGAGCTGTTTTTT; CDR3 protein: CASSLGAGGTGLGANTGELFF
clone size: -; V gene: TRBV7-9; D gene: -; J gene: TRBJ2-1; CDR3 DNA: TGTGCCAGCAGCTTGGCAGGGACCAATGAGCAGTTCTTC; CDR3 protein: CASSLAGTNEQFF
clone size: many; V gene: TRBV4-2; D gene: TRBD2; J gene: TRBJ2-3; CDR3 DNA: TGTGCCAGCAGCCAATCTATGCCGACTAGCGGGGGGCCCCGCACAGATACGCAGTATTTT; CDR3 protein: CASSQSMPTSGGPRTDTQYF
clone size: many; V gene: TRBV20-1; D gene: TRBD2; J gene: TRBJ2-5; CDR3 DNA: TGCAGTGCTAGAGACTTGACAGGAGCGGGGGGCCCCCTGGAGACCCAGTACTTC; CDR3 protein: CSARDLTGAGGPLETQYF
clone size: -; V gene: TRBV19; D gene: -; J gene: TRBJ1-5; CDR3 DNA: TGTGCCAGTAGTATCCTAGACTTCACCCCCCAGCATTTT; CDR3 protein: CASSILDFTPQHF
clone size: many; V gene: TRBV5-1; D gene: -; J gene: TRBJ2-5; CDR3 DNA: TGCGCCAGCAGCTTTCTGGGGGGGGCCGAAGAGACCCAGTACTTC; CDR3 protein: CASSFLGGAEETQYF
clone size: few; V gene: TRBV5-5; D gene: -; J gene: TRBJ2-1; CDR3 DNA: TGTGCCAGCAAGGGCGTCGTGAATGAGCAGTTCTTC; CDR3 protein: CASKGVVNEQFF
clone size: few; V gene: TRBV20-1; D gene: TRBD2; J gene: TRBJ2-2; CDR3 DNA: TGCAGTGCCCCCTCTCGGAGCGGGGGGGCCTATAGCGGGGAGCTGTTTTTT; CDR3 protein: CSAPSRSGGAYSGELFF
clone size: -; V gene: TRBV28; D gene: TRBD1; J gene: TRBJ2-6; CDR3 DNA: TGTGCCAGCGCGGGACAGGTGAGCTCTGGGGCCAACGTCCTGACTTTC; CDR3 protein: CASAGQVSSGANVLTF
clone size: -; V gene: TRBV7-2; D gene: TRBD1; J gene: TRBJ1-2; CDR3 DNA: TGTGCCAGCAGCAGAGGGGGACAGGGTGATAACTATGGCTACACCTTC; CDR3 protein: CASSRGGQGDNYGYTF
clone size: few; V gene: TRBV21-1; D gene: -; J gene: TRBJ2-7; CDR3 DNA: TGTGCCAGCAGCACCAGGGACGTCCGGGACAGGGGTTCCTACGAGCAGTACTTC; CDR3 protein: CASSTRDVRDRGSYEQYF
clone size: -; V gene: TRBV6-5; D gene: -; J gene: TRBJ2-3; CDR3 DNA: TGTGCCAGCAGAACACCCTTGACAGATACGCAGTATTTT; CDR3 protein: CASRTPLTDTQYF
clone size: many; V gene: TRBV7-2; D gene: TRBD2; J gene: TRBJ2-5; CDR3 DNA: TGTGCCAGCAGCCCGCCCGCGGGGGTCCAAGAGACCCAGTACTTC; CDR3 protein: CASSPPAGVQETQYF
clone size: few; V gene: TRBV7-2; D gene: -; J gene: TRBJ2-1; CDR3 DNA: TGTGCCAGCAGCTCCGGGACGAAAAATGAGCAGTTCTTC; CDR3 protein: CASSSGTKNEQFF
clone size: many; V gene: TRBV28; D gene: -; J gene: TRBJ1-5; CDR3 DNA: TGTGCCAGCAGTTCCATGGTTAATAGCAATCAGCCCCAGCATTTT; CDR3 protein: CASSSMVNSNQPQHF
clone size: many; V gene: TRBV12-3/TRBV12-4; D gene: -; J gene: TRBJ2-2; CDR3 DNA: TGTGCCAGCAGTTTTTCTTTGGTCGCGAACACCGGGGAGCTGTTTTTT; CDR3 protein: CASSFSLVANTGELFF
clone size: few; V gene: TRBV7-2; D gene: -; J gene: TRBJ2-5; CDR3 DNA: TGTGCCAGCAGCCAGGCCGGGCGAATAAAGACCCAGTACTTC; CDR3 protein: CASSQAGRIKTQYF
clone size: many; V gene: TRBV6-2/TRBV6-3; D gene: -; J gene: TRBJ2-7; CDR3 DNA: TGTGCCACAAAAAGGGAACCCTACGAGCAGTACTTC; CDR3 protein: CATKREPYEQYF
clone size: many; V gene: TRBV20-1; D gene: -; J gene: TRBJ2-2; CDR3 DNA: TGCAGTGCTAGGTCCGGCAACACCGGGGAGCTGTTTTTT; CDR3 protein: CSARSGNTGELFF
clone size: many; V gene: TRBV3-1; D gene: -; J gene: TRBJ2-1; CDR3 DNA: TGTGCCAGCAGCATAGGGGATGAGCAGTTCTTC; CDR3 protein: CASSIGDEQFF
clone size: few; V gene: TRBV12-3/TRBV12-4; D gene: TRBD1; J gene: TRBJ1-2; CDR3 DNA: TGTGCCAGCAGTTTAGGACAGGGGGCCTATGGCTACACCTTC; CDR3 protein: CASSLGQGAYGYTF
clone size: many; V gene: TRBV10-3; D gene: -; J gene: TRBJ1-2; CDR3 DNA: TGTGCCATCAGGGTGACAGACTATGGCTACACCTTC; CDR3 protein: CAIRVTDYGYTF
clone size: few; V gene: TRBV27; D gene: -; J gene: TRBJ2-7; CDR3 DNA: TGTGCCAGCAGTTTAAGTGGGCTTGGCTCCTACGAGCAGTACTTC; CDR3 protein: CASSLSGLGSYEQYF
clone size: many; V gene: TRBV20-1; D gene: TRBD1; J gene: TRBJ1-2; CDR3 DNA: TGCAGTGCTAGAGATGCGTCCCAGGGTAGGGGGCAAAGTGGCTACACCTTC; CDR3 protein: CSARDASQGRGQSGYTF
clone size: -; V gene: TRBV6-6; D gene: -; J gene: TRBJ1-3; CDR3 DNA: TGTGCCAGCAGACGACAGAGCTCTGGAAACACCATATATTTT; CDR3 protein: CASRRQSSGNTIYF
clone size: many; V gene: TRBV6-5; D gene: TRBD1; J gene: TRBJ2-7; CDR3 DNA: TGTGCCAGCAGAACGACAGGGAAACGGTACGAGCAGTACTTC; CDR3 protein: CASRTTGKRYEQYF
clone size: -; V gene: TRBV5-1; D gene: -; J gene: TRBJ2-6; CDR3 DNA: TGCGCCAGCAGCTTCGGGAGAACCCCTGGGGCCAACGTCCTGACTTTC; CDR3 protein: CASSFGRTPGANVLTF
clone size: many; V gene: TRBV12-3/TRBV12-4; D gene: -; J gene: TRBJ1-2; CDR3 DNA: TGTGCCAGTACGAGTATAGGGGGAAGGGCCTTCAATGGCTACACCTTC; CDR3 protein: CASTSIGGRAFNGYTF
clone size: few; V gene: TRBV29-1; D gene: -; J gene: TRBJ2-7; CDR3 DNA: TGCAGCGCCGCGGGTGGGCCCTACGAGCAGTACTTC; CDR3 protein: CSAAGGPYEQYF
clone size: -; V gene: TRBV20-1; D gene: -; J gene: TRBJ2-1; CDR3 DNA: TGCAGTGCTAGTCCCCGAAGGTACCTTAGCTCCTACAATGAGCAGTTCTTC; CDR3 protein: CSASPRRYLSSYNEQFF